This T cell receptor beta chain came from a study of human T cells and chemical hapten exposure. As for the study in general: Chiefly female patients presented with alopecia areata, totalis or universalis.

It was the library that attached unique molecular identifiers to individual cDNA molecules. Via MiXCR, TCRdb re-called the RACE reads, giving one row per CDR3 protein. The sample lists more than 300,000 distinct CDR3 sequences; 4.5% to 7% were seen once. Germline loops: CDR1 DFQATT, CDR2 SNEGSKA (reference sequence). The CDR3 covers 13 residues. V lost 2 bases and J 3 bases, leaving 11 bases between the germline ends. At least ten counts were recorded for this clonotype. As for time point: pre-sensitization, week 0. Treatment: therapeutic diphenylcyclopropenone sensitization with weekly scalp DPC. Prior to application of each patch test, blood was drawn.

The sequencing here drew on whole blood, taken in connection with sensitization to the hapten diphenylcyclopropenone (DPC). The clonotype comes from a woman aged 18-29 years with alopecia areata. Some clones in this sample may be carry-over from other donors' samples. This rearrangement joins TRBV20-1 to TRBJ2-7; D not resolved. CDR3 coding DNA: TGCAGTGCTAGATCCCCCCGAAGCTACGAGCAGTACTTC. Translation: CSARSPRSYEQYF.